This is a list of T cell receptor beta chains from one sample in a study of blood T cell repertoires in COVID-19. Using immunoSEQ multiplex PCR, the repertoire was profiled, and TCRdb retains in-frame clones only, with some absent. The data hold approximately 170,000 clones, with roughly nine tenths observed a single time. The sequenced sample was peripheral blood. These receptors were taken from a woman older than 75 in a cohort sampled during active or convalescent COVID-19. CDR3s include the opening cysteine and the closing phenylalanine or tryptophan. A D gene is named only where the DNA matches it firmly. Size is stated for part of the rows, as once, few or many counts, or as a class when the clone is expanded.

cdr3_nt cdr3_aa v_call d_call j_call cdr3_length clone_size
TGTGCCAGCAGCCCTCGGACAGGGGGCGTAGGATACACTGAAGCTTTCTTT CASSPRTGGVGYTEAFF TRBV9 TRBD1 TRBJ1-1 17 NA
TGCGCCAGCCAAGCCTCTAGCGGGGGTTACCGCTCCTACAATGAGCAGTTCTTC CASQASSGGYRSYNEQFF TRBV5-1 TRBD2 TRBJ2-1 18 NA
TGTGCCATCACCACCGGGACAGGGGGAAACACCATATATTTT CAITTGTGGNTIYF TRBV10-3 TRBD1 TRBJ1-3 14 once
TGCAGCGTTGGCGCGGGGGGGCAACAAGAGACCCAGTACTTC CSVGAGGQQETQYF TRBV29-1 TRBD2 TRBJ2-5 14 once
TGTGCCAGCAGTGAGAGACAGGGGATGAGCGAGCAGTTCTTC CASSERQGMSEQFF TRBV6-1 TRBD1 TRBJ2-1 14 once
TGTGCCAGTACTCCACAGGGGTGGTTTCAGCCCCAGCATTTT CASTPQGWFQPQHF TRBV19 TRBD1 TRBJ1-5 14 NA
TGTGCCAGCTCCTGGACAGCGAACACTGAAGCTTTCTTT CASSWTANTEAFF TRBV18 NA TRBJ1-1 13 few
TGTGCCAGCAGCCAAGGTCAGGGGTTCGGTGTAACAGATACGCAGTATTTT CASSQGQGFGVTDTQYF TRBV3-1/TRBV3-2 NA TRBJ2-3 17 NA
TGCGCCAGCAGCTTGCTCGAGGGCTCCCTCTATGGCTACACCTTC CASSLLEGSLYGYTF TRBV5-1 NA TRBJ1-2 15 NA
TGTGCCAGTCTCGGACAGGCCCACAATGAGCAGTTCTTC CASLGQAHNEQFF TRBV19 TRBD1 TRBJ2-1 13 NA
TGTGCCACCTCGGGACTAGCGGCCACAGATACGCAGTATTTT CATSGLAATDTQYF TRBV27 TRBD2 TRBJ2-3 14 NA
TGCGCCAGCAGCTTACAGGGACCCCAAGAGACCCAGTACTTC CASSLQGPQETQYF TRBV5-1 NA TRBJ2-5 14 NA
TGTGCCAGCAGTTCTCGGCAGGGGGGCTTAAATTCACCCCTCCACTTT CASSSRQGGLNSPLHF TRBV27 TRBD1 TRBJ1-6 16 NA
TGTGCCAGCACTACAGGGATGGCAAACACCATATATTTT CASTTGMANTIYF TRBV6-5 NA TRBJ1-3 13 NA
TGTGCCAGCAGCTTGGCAGCGGGGGTGACCTACGAGCAGTACTTC CASSLAAGVTYEQYF TRBV5-4 TRBD2 TRBJ2-7 15 NA
TGTGCCAGCAGTCCTAGCGGGGGTCAGGGAGAGACCCAGTACTTC CASSPSGGQGETQYF TRBV25-1 TRBD2 TRBJ2-5 15 NA